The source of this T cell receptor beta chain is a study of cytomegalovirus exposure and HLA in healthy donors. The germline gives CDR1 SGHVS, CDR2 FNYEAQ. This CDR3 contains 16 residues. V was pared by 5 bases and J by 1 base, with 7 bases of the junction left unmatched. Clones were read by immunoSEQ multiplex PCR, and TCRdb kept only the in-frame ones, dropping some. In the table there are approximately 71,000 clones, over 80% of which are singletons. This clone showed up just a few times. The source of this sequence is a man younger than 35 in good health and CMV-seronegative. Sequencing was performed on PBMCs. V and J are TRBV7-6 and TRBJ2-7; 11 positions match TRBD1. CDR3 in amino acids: CASSPLGTGGSYEQYF. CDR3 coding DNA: TGTGCCAGCAGCCCGCTTGGGACAGGGGGTTCCTACGAGCAGTACTTC.